This is a list of T cell receptor beta chains from one sample in a study of cytomegalovirus exposure and HLA in healthy donors. Assay used: immunoSEQ multiplex PCR; TCRdb lists only in-frame clones, some missing. The sample's table shows 130,000 or so clones. Input material: PBMCs. The receptors derive from a woman aged 60-70 years in good health and CMV-seronegative. The conserved cysteine and the conserved F or W are not part of the CDR3 here.

v_gene: TRBV10-3
CDR3aa: AISESGEWPLH

v_gene: TRBV11-2
CDR3aa: ASRKPGQGSSPLH

v_gene: TRBV7-9
CDR3aa: ASSSERENTDTQY

v_gene: TRBV7-9
CDR3aa: ASTSGGADTQY

v_gene: TRBV4-2
CDR3aa: ASSQEGAGRGFGYEQY

v_gene: TRBV5-4
CDR3aa: ASSLADRVSYEQY

v_gene: TRBV2
CDR3aa: ASRKTDRGGGYT

v_gene: TRBV7-8
CDR3aa: ASSWQVYNQPQH

v_gene: TRBV6-5
CDR3aa: ASSYSGGHSPLH

v_gene: TRBV6-4
CDR3aa: ASSAGTGGTEAF

v_gene: TRBV4-1
CDR3aa: ASSLPGTRGNIQY

v_gene: TRBV6-5
CDR3aa: ARDSPSGQIHGYT

v_gene: TRBV4-2
CDR3aa: ASRTTSADTQY

v_gene: TRBV11-2
CDR3aa: ASSFPLAEETQY

v_gene: TRBV7-9
CDR3aa: ASSFGRAQETQY

v_gene: TRBV18
CDR3aa: ASSPPMGQTNTEAF

v_gene: TRBV7-2
CDR3aa: ASRLTSNEQF

v_gene: TRBV27
CDR3aa: ASSFRDNNGYT

v_gene: TRBV21-1
CDR3aa: ASSKFVRMDEQY

v_gene: TRBV7-6
CDR3aa: ASSLRTGSNEKLF

v_gene: TRBV4-1
CDR3aa: ASSQGPRSGTEAF

v_gene: TRBV6-5
CDR3aa: ASSSSGTIANEQF

v_gene: TRBV6-1
CDR3aa: ASSGQGFVEKLF

v_gene: TRBV2
CDR3aa: ASRPDTFYEQY

v_gene: TRBV19
CDR3aa: ASSQGPRELF

v_gene: TRBV29-1
CDR3aa: SVWSAGGESEQF

v_gene: TRBV7-3
CDR3aa: ASSSGTSGGEGEQF

v_gene: TRBV9
CDR3aa: ASSSGDGRMSGNTIY

v_gene: TRBV10-3
CDR3aa: AISDTRQGAGETQY

v_gene: TRBV10-3
CDR3aa: AISESVGGANVLT

v_gene: TRBV6-1
CDR3aa: ASSEVRGDYGYT

v_gene: TRBV7-9
CDR3aa: ASSPGDRGPDTQY

v_gene: TRBV10-3
CDR3aa: AISLPGQGNSGANVLT

v_gene: TRBV28
CDR3aa: ASSDSGDYGYT